The 11 T cell receptor beta chains below were found in one sample sequenced in a study of T cell responses to AZD1222 COVID-19 vaccine. Clones were sequenced by immunoSEQ multiplex PCR, and TCRdb holds only the in-frame ones, with some missing. The sample comprises approximately 200,000 clones, under 95% of which are singletons, and 1% rests with the top ten. The source material was peripheral blood, sampled 28 days after the second AZD1222 dose. The source of these receptors is an adult who received the AZD1222 COVID-19 vaccine.

The rearrangement links TRBV12-3 or TRBV12-4 to TRBJ1-2, with D maybe TRBD1 (6 bases). The CDR3 is made up of 13 amino acids. Between the trimmed V and J ends, which lost 4 bases and 12 bases, there was a span of 18 bases. The CDR3 is CASSSITGIADTF. The DNA for the CDR3 is TGTGCCAGCAGTTCCATAACAGGGATCGCGGACACCTTC.

The V gene is TRBV2, the J gene TRBJ2-3; weak D call: TRBD2 (6 bases). This CDR3 comprises 15 residues. V shed 2 bases and J shed 3 bases, with 12 bases lying between them. The germline V gene encodes CDR1 SNHLY and CDR2 FYNNEI. The CDR3 loop is CASSEWRGGTDTQYF. DNA for the CDR3: TGTGCCAGCAGTGAATGGAGGGGAGGTACAGATACGCAGTATTTT.

The chain couples TRBV7-3 to TRBJ2-3; D is ambiguous. The V gene lost 3 bases and the J gene lost 6 bases, with 10 bases spanning the gap. CDR3 length: 13 amino acids. Germline values: CDR1 SGHTA, CDR2 FQGTGA. CDR3 coding DNA: TGTGCCAGCAGCTTTTCTCTACCGGATACGCAGTATTTT. As protein: CASSFSLPDTQYF.

The J gene is TRBJ2-7, the V gene TRBV28; 12 bases map to TRBD1. The trim removed 7 bases at V and 5 bases at J, leaving 6 bases unmatched. The V gene's germline CDR1 is MDHEN and CDR2 SYDVKM. The length of the CDR3 is 14 residues. The chain's CDR3 is CASMGQGAVNEQYF. In DNA, the CDR3 is TGTGCCAGCATGGGACAGGGGGCTGTAAACGAGCAGTACTTC.

This chain uses TRBV28 with TRBJ1-3; no clear D gene. V was trimmed by 6 bases and J by 4 bases, leaving 13 bases between them. CDR1 MDHEN and CDR2 SYDVKM come from the germline V gene. CDR3 size: 14 residues. CDR3 amino acids: CASRSGRLGNTIYF. The CDR3 DNA sequence: TGTGCCAGCAGGAGCGGCCGCCTGGGAAACACCATATATTTT. The full variable domain, completed using reference TRBV28 and TRBJ1-3, is DVKVTQSSRYLVKRTGEKVFLECVQDMDHENMFWYRQDPGLGLRLIYFSYDVKMKEKGDIPEGYSVSREKKERFSLILESASTNQTSMYLCASRSGRLGNTIYFGEGSWLTVV.

The chain carries TRBV6-2 or TRBV6-3 and TRBJ1-1; no reliable D call. CDR3 length: 12 residues. Deletions cut 6 bases from V and 1 base from J, with 6 bases between. The germline V gene encodes CDR1 MNHEY and CDR2 SVGEGT. CDR3 sequence: CASSSANTEAFF. The CDR3 DNA follows: TGTGCCAGCAGCAGCGCGAACACTGAAGCTTTCTTT.

The V and J genes are TRBV10-3 and TRBJ1-1; perhaps TRBD1 as D (5 bases). V shed 3 bases and J shed 6 bases, with 17 bases lying between them. CDR1 ENHRY and CDR2 SYGVKD come from the germline V gene. The CDR3 runs to 15 residues. CDR3 DNA: TGTGCCATCAGTGAAGGGACCGCAAGGGCGGCTGAAGCTTTCTTT. Protein: CAISEGTARAAEAFF.

This chain connects TRBV19 to TRBJ1-1; TRBD1 aligns across 7 bases. The CDR3 runs to 13 residues. Germline CDR1 reads LNHDA; CDR2 reads SQIVND (reference sequence). The V segment lost 10 bases and the J segment 3 bases; nucleotides outside the gene matches: 8. The CDR3 region has the DNA TGTGCCACCAGGGGGGGGCAATACACTGAAGCTTTCTTT. Encoded protein: CATRGGQYTEAFF.

The chain combines TRBV18 with TRBJ1-2, with TRBD1 identical over 8 bases. This CDR3 has 13 residues. Germline V lookup: CDR1 KGHSH, CDR2 LQKENI. The junction had 10 bases not matched to a gene; V was cut back by 6 bases and J by 10 bases. The CDR3 loop is CASSPDRVRFYTF. The CDR3 DNA reads TGTGCCAGCTCCCCGGACAGGGTACGGTTCTACACCTTC.

The chain carries TRBV6-5 and TRBJ2-7; maybe TRBD2 (5 bases). The CDR3 length is 15 residues. Germline CDR1 reads MNHEY; CDR2 reads SVGAGI. The V and J ends lost 7 bases and 6 bases respectively, with 22 bases between them. The CDR3 nucleotides are TGTGCCAGCACGGATAAGTTACTTGTCGGAGGCGAGCAGTACTTC. Residues: CASTDKLLVGGEQYF.

The chain uses TRBV18 and TRBJ1-1, with 10 bases that match TRBD1. After removal of 3 bases from V and 6 bases from J, the junction contained 7 bases not matched to a gene. The CDR3 contains 15 residues. Per the germline V gene, CDR1 is KGHSH and CDR2 is LQKENI. The CDR3 reads CASSPAGQGRAEAFF. CDR3 in DNA: TGTGCCAGCTCACCCGCGGGACAGGGGCGGGCTGAAGCTTTCTTT.